The 3 T cell receptor beta chains in this list originate from one sample, sequenced in a study of T cells in Graves' hyperthyroidism and ophthalmopathy. Amplification yielded TCR beta CDR3 regions, with RNA transcripts as the source. During a first-round RT-PCR of the TCR CDR3, the HTBI primer set was used. TCRdb passed the multiplex PCR reads through MiXCR, listing each CDR3 protein once. Among 600,000 to 700,000 distinct CDR3 sequences listed, approximately 15% were seen once. Sequencing was done on a sample of blood. The receptors were sampled from a woman aged 40 to 50 with Graves' ophthalmopathy.

In its sample, this clonotype was seen many times. The V gene is TRBV12-5, the J gene TRBJ2-2; tentative D call: TRBD2 (5 bases). The V gene's germline CDR1 is LGHNT and CDR2 FRNRAP. This CDR3 region has 14 residues. The ends were cut back, 2 bases at V and 4 bases at J, with 8 bases in the middle. This CDR3 reads CASGLIGGTGELFF. The DNA of the CDR3 is TGTGCTAGTGGTTTGATAGGAGGCACCGGGGAGCTGTTTTTT.

This clonotype was counted between two and nine times. The V and J genes are TRBV10-3 and TRBJ2-7; TRBD1 might be the D (5 bases). Per the germline V gene, CDR1 is ENHRY and CDR2 is SYGVKD. The CDR3 spans 13 residues. Trimming left V 0 bases short and J 6 bases short, with 9 bases between. This chain's CDR3 is CAISESPGFEQYF. CDR3 coding DNA: TGTGCCATCAGTGAGTCCCCAGGGTTCGAGCAGTACTTC.

This chain uses TRBV20-1 with TRBJ1-5; D is ambiguous. V was cut by 5 bases and J by 0 bases, with 11 bases left in between. The CDR3 is made up of 14 amino acids. CDR1 and CDR2 (germline): DFQATT, SNEGSKA (reference sequence). The CDR3 spells CSASTAYSNQPQHF. CDR3 DNA sequence: TGCAGTGCTTCAACAGCTTATAGCAATCAGCCCCAGCATTTT.